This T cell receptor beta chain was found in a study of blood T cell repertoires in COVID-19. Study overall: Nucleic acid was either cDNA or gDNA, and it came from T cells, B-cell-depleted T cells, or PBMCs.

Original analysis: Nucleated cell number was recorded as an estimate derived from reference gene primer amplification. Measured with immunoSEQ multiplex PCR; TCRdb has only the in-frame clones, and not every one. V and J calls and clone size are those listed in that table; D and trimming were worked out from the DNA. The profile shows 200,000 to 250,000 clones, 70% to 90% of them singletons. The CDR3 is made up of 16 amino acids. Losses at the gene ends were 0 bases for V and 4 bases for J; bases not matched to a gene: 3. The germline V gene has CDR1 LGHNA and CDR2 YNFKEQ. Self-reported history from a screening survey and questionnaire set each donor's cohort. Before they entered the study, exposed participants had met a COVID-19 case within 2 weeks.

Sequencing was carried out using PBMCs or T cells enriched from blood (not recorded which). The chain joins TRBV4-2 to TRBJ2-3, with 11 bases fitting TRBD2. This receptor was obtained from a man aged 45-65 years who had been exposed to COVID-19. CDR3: CASSQDLAGGPDTQYF. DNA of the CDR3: TGTGCCAGCAGCCAAGATTTAGCGGGGGGGCCAGATACGCAGTATTTT.